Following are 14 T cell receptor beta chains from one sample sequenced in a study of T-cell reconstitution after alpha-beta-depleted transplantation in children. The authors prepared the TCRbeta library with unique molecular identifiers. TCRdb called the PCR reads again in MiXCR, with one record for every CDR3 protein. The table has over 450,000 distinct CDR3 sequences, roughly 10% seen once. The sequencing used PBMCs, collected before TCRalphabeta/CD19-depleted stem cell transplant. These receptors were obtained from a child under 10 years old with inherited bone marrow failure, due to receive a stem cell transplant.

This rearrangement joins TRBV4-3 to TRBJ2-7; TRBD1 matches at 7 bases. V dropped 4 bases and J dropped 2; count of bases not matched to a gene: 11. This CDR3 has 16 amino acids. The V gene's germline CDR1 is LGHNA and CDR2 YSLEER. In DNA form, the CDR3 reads TGCGCCAGCAGCCGCCGTTGGGGACAGACTACCTACGAGCAGTACTTC. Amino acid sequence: CASSRRWGQTTYEQYF.

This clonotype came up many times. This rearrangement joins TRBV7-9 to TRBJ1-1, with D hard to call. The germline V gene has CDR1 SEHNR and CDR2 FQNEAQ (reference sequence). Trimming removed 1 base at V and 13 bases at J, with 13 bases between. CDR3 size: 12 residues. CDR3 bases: TGTGCCAGCAGCTTAGAGCCAGCGCCCGGTTTCTTT. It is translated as CASSLEPAPGFF.

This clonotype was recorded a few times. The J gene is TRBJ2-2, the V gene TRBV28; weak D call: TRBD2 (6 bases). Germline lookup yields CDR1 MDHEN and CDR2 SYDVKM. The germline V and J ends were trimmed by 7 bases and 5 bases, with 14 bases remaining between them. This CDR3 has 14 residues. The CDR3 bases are TGTGCCAGCACCTCTACGCGGGATACCGGGGAGCTGTTTTTT. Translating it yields CASTSTRDTGELFF. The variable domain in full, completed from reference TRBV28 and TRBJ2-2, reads DVKVTQSSRYLVKRTGEKVFLECVQDMDHENMFWYRQDPGLGLRLIYFSYDVKMKEKGDIPEGYSVSREKKERFSLILESASTNQTSMYLCASTSTRDTGELFFGEGSRLTVL.

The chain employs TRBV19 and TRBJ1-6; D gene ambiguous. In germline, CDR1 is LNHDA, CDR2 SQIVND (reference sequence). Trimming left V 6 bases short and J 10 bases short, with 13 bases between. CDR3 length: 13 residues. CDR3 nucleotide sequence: TGTGCCAGTAGCCTTGAGGACGTCTCACCCCTCCACTTT. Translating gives CASSLEDVSPLHF.

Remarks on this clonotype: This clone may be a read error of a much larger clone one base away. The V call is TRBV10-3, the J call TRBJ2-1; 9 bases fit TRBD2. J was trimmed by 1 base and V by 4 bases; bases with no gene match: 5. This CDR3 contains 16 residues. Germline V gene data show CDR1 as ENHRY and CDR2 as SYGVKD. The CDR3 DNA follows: TGTGCCATCAGTGTGCCTAGCGGGGATTCCTACAATGAGCAGTTCTTC. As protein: CAISVPSGDSYNEQFF.

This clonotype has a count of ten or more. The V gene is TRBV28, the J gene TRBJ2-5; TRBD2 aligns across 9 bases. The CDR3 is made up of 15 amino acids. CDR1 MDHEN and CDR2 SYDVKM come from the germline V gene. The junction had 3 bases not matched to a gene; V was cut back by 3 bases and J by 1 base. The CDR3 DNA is TGTGCCAGCAGTTTCCTAGCGGGGCCCCAAGAGACCCAGTACTTC. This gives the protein CASSFLAGPQETQYF.

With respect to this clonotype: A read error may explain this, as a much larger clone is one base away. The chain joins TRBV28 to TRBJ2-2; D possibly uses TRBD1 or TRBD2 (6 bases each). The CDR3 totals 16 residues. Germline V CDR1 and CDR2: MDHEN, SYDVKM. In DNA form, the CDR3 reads TGTGCCAGCAGTTTGGTAGGGGGGCCAAACAGCGGGGAGCTGTTTTTT. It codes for CASSLVGGPNSGELFF. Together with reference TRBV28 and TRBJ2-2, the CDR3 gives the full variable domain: DVKVTQSSRYLVKRTGEKVFLECVQDMDHENMFWYRQDPGLGLRLIYFSYDVKMKEKGDIPEGYSVSREKKERFSLILESASTNQTSMYLCASSLVGGPNSGELFFGEGSRLTVL.

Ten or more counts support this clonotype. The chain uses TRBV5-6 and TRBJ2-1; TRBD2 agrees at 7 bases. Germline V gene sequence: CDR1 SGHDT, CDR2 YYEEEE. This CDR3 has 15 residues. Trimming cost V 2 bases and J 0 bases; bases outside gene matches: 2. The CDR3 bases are TGTGCCAGCAGCTTCGAGCGGGACTCCTACAATGAGCAGTTCTTC. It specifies CASSFERDSYNEQFF.

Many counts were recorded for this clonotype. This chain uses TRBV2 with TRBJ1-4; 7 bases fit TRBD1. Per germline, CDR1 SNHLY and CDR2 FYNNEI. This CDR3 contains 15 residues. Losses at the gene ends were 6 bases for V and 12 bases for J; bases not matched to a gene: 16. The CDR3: CASSPVDRAFVELFF. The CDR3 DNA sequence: TGTGCCAGCAGCCCGGTTGACAGGGCCTTTGTAGAACTGTTTTTT.

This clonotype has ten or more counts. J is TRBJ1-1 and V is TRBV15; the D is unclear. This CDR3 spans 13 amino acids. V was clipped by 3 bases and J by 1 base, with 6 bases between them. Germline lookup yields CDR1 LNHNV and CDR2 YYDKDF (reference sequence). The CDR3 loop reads CATSREANTEAFF. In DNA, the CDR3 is TGTGCCACCAGCAGGGAGGCGAACACTGAAGCTTTCTTT.

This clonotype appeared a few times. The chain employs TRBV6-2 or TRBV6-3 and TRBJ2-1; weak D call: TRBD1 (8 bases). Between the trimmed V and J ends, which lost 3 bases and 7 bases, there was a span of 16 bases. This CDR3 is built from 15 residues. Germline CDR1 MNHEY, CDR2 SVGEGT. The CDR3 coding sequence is TGTGCCAGCAGTTATCGTACAGGGGGGGGTAATGAGCAGTTCTTC. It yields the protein CASSYRTGGGNEQFF.

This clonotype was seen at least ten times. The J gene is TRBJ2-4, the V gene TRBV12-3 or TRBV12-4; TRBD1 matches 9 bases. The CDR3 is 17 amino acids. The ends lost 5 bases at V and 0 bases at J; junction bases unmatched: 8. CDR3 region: CASSAQGAQVAKNIQYF. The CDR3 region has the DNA TGTGCCAGCAGTGCACAGGGGGCCCAGGTAGCCAAAAACATTCAGTACTTC.

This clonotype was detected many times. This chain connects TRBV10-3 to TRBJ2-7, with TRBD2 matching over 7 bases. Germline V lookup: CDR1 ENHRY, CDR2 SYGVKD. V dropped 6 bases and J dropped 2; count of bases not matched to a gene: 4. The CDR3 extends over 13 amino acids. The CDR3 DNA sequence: TGTGCCATCAGCGCTAGCGGAACCTACGAGCAGTACTTC. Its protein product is CAISASGTYEQYF.

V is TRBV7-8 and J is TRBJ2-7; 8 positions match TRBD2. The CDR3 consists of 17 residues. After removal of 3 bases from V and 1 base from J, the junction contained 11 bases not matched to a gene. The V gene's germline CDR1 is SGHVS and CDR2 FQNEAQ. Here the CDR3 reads CASSFFLIREGSYEQYF. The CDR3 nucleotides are TGTGCCAGCAGCTTCTTTCTAATCCGGGAGGGTTCCTACGAGCAGTACTTC.